These T cell receptor beta chains were read from a single sample in a study of identical twins. MiXCR, applied by TCRdb to the 5' RACE reads, yields one record per CDR3 protein. Altogether about 450,000 distinct CDR3 sequences are present, about a fifth being singletons, with the ten largest covering 10% to 15%. Material for sequencing was naive T cells sorted from blood. Receptor source: a man aged 45 to 65 in good health. Each CDR3 is given with its conserved first and last residue. A D gene is named only where the DNA matches it firmly. Not all rows give a size; the values are once, few, many and, for expanded clones, a class.

len	d_gene	v_gene	j_gene	abundance	CDR3aa
15	.	TRBV4-2	TRBJ1-4	few	CASSRGRAEGEKLFF
16	TRBD2	TRBV5-1	TRBJ2-7	.	CASTPGLAGAPYEQYF
22	TRBD2	TRBV20-1	TRBJ2-3	many	CSAPDLPRELAGGLRFLDTQYF
15	.	TRBV4-3	TRBJ2-7	.	CASSEAPTGTYEQYF
15	TRBD2	TRBV9	TRBJ2-1	.	CASSVGAGGPYEQFF
14	.	TRBV18	TRBJ1-1	.	CASSPGAENTEAFF
13	.	TRBV6-1	TRBJ2-7	.	CASSVPYSYEQYF
17	.	TRBV4-1	TRBJ2-3	.	CASSPTSGTFSTDTQYF
17	.	TRBV5-1	TRBJ2-1	many	CASSLGVSGSSYNEQFF
14	.	TRBV25-1	TRBJ2-7	.	CASSEETGFYEQYF
11	.	TRBV29-1	TRBJ2-3	few	CSADFTDTQYF
12	.	TRBV20-1	TRBJ2-5	many	CSASHVQETQYF
13	.	TRBV3-1	TRBJ2-5	few	CASSQTLTETQYF
15	TRBD1	TRBV3-1	TRBJ1-2	.	CASSPSGTGSNGYTF
14	.	TRBV29-1	TRBJ2-7	many	CSVTNRGTPYEQYF
13	.	TRBV12-3/TRBV12-4	TRBJ2-7	few	CASTFILGHEQYF
14	.	TRBV7-9	TRBJ2-1	.	CASSPKFPYNEQFF
14	.	TRBV6-4	TRBJ2-3	.	CASSDKGLTDTQYF
11	.	TRBV29-1	TRBJ2-7	few	CSVGHDYEQYF
16	TRBD2	TRBV12-3/TRBV12-4	TRBJ2-1	.	CASTSTLAGGDNEQFF
12	.	TRBV29-1	TRBJ1-2	few	CSVEVVSGGYTF
14	.	TRBV5-4	TRBJ1-2	.	CASSLKLAGNGYTF
14	.	TRBV20-1	TRBJ1-5	many	CSARSPQSNQPQHF
11	TRBD2	TRBV20-1	TRBJ2-5	.	CSARGEETQYF
15	.	TRBV27	TRBJ1-1	few	CASSLSFSSNTEAFF
15	.	TRBV2	TRBJ2-7	many	CAGTLMGGRSYEQYF
16	.	TRBV13	TRBJ2-2	few	CASSSIDDSPSGELFF
16	TRBD2	TRBV25-1	TRBJ2-5	many	CASSEWVAGGIETQYF
13	.	TRBV29-1	TRBJ1-2	many	CSVAGDRSYGYTF
16	TRBD2	TRBV7-9	TRBJ2-5	many	CASSTTSGGFQETQYF
15	.	TRBV20-1	TRBJ2-6	.	CSAIPGPSGANVLTF
14	TRBD2	TRBV9	TRBJ2-3	.	CASSVDREADTQYF
13	TRBD1	TRBV2	TRBJ2-1	.	CASSPGQGYEQFF
14	TRBD2	TRBV27	TRBJ2-3	many	CASSFGLAGNTQYF
13	.	TRBV12-3/TRBV12-4	TRBJ2-5	few	CATGRGQRETQYF
15	.	TRBV4-3	TRBJ1-2	.	CASSQAAQANYGYTF
15	.	TRBV20-1	TRBJ1-6	many	CSALLSGSYNSPLHF
14	.	TRBV5-1	TRBJ1-4	.	CASSLGTRGEKLFF